This TCR beta chain comes out of a study of quantifying T cell responses using KT2 cells. Background on the study: TCR alpha and beta constant-region primers primed reverse transcription of RNA. The second PCR was a qPCR stopped at a predetermined fluorescence threshold.

This clonotype has at least ten counts. V dropped 7 bases and J dropped 7; count of bases not matched to a gene: 11. There are 15 residues in the CDR3. Each cDNA got a UMI-containing oligo ligated at its 3' end. An equimolar mix of RC1.1 and RC1.2 primed the beta chain across TRBC1 and TRBC2. MiXCR, applied by TCRdb to the UMI-ligation and nested PCR reads, yields one record per CDR3 protein. The sample holds tens of thousands of distinct CDR3 sequences; 10% to 15% are singletons and the top ten take roughly 9.9%. Sequencing was carried out using PBMCs spiked with cells of the T cell clone KT2. V and J are TRBV12-3 or TRBV12-4 and TRBJ2-7, with 12 positions matching TRBD2. This clonotype originated in a human donor. Here the CDR3 DNA reads TGTGCCAGCACACCTCCCGGACTAGCGGGAAGTGAGCAGTACTTC. This gives the protein CASTPPGLAGSEQYF.